This T cell receptor beta chain was identified in a study of cytomegalovirus exposure and HLA in healthy donors. The PCR was carried out with 60 Vbeta primers and 13 Jbeta primers. Profiling relied on immunoSEQ multiplex PCR, and the TCRdb table lists in-frame clones only, not all of them. The table includes roughly 150,000 clones, over 80% detected once. The table lists this clone with a count of one. Germline-derived CDR1 and CDR2 are SQVTM and ANQGSEA. The CDR3 loop spans 13 amino acids. With 8 bases removed from V and 5 bases from J, the gap between germline ends came to 18 bases. Specimen: PBMCs. The chain joins TRBV29-1 to TRBJ1-1, with D possibly matching TRBD1 (6 bases). The sequence derives from a male donor in good health and CMV-seronegative. This chain's CDR3 is CSSPSPTGTEAFF. The CDR3 DNA sequence: TGCAGCTCCCCGTCTCCAACAGGGACTGAAGCTTTCTTT.